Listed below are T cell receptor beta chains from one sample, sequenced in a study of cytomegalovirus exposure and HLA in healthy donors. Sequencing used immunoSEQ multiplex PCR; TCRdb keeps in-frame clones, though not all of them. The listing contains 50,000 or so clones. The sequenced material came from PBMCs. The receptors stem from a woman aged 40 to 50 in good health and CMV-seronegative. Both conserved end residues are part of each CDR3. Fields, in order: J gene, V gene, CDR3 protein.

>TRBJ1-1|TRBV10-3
CAIRATGGVTEAFF
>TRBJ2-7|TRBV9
CASSPSWGLYEQYF
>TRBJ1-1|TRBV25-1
CASRQGPNTEAFF
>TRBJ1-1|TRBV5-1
CASSSWGTGIMNTEAFF
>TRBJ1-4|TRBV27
CASSLGAVNEKLFF
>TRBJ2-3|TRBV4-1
CASSQGHPFSTDTQYF
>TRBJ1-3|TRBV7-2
CASRVGQAGNTIYF
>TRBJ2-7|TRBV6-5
CASSLLPQGPSYEQYF
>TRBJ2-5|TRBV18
CASSPPNQQETQYF
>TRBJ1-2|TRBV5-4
CASSIDRGGYGYTF
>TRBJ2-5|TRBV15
CATSKLRGARETQYF
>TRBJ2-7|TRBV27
CASSSRLDNGYEQYF
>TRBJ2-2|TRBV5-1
CASSPGQGQNTGELFF
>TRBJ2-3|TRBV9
CASSVTLGGSTDTQYF
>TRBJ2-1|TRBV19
CASSINPSTNEQFF
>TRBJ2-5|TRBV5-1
CASRDTGGEETQYF
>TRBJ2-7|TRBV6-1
CASSERDEQYF
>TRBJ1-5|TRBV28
CANQPGGANQPQHF
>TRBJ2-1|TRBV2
CASRPSSGVYEQFF
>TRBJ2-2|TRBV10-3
CAIQWNTGELFF
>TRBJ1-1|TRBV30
CAWSVRGKDTEAFF
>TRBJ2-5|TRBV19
CASSIEADRGETQYF
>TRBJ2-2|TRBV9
CASSERTGGLTGELFF
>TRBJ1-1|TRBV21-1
CARTGGALDTEAFF
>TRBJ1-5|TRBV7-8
CASSILGGGSQPQHF
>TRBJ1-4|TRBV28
CASSTPDSTNEKLFF
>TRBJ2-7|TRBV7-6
CASSLAPSLDGSYEQYF
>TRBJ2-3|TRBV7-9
CASSFDEREWSTDTQYF
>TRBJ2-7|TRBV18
CASSPTGYEQYF
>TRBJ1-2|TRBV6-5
CASRSTGGPDYGYTF
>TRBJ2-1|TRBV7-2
CASSFAPRGDEQFF
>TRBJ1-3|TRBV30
CAWSVRRGAGGNTIYF
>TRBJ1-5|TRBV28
CASSLTGAQPQHF
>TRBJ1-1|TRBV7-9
CASSLDRGSTEAFF
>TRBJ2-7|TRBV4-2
CASSQDWVLAGGNEQYF
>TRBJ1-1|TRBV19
CASRTRQGRNTEAFF
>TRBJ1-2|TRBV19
CASKHANGYTF
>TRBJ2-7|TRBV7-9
CASSLGQGANEQYF
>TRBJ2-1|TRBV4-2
CASSQGGSGINEQFF
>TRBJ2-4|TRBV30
CAWSPDEIGGSLAKNIQYF
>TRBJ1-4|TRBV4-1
CASSQEYRTATNEKLFF
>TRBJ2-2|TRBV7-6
CASSLIGGGELFF
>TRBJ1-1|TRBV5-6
CASSLVGWGVDTEAFF
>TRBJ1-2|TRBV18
CASSPVARVSNYGYTF
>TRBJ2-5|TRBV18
CASSGTIQETQYF
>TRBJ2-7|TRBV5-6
CASSRRDRGPWEQYF
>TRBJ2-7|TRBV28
CASSETSGRREQYF
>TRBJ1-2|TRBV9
CASRSNYGYTF
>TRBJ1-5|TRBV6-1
CASSADRAQPQHF
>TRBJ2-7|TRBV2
CASSEYGTNYEQYF
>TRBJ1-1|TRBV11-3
CASSLSVNTEAFF
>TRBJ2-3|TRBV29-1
CSVTGTSGSSTDTQYF
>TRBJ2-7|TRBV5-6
CASSPITRSTKQYEQYF
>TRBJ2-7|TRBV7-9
CASSRTGGQSYEQYF
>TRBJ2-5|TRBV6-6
CASRRTSEETQYF
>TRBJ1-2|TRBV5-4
CASSPVLQGSVEGYTF
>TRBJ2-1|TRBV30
CAWSGDTPRNEQFF